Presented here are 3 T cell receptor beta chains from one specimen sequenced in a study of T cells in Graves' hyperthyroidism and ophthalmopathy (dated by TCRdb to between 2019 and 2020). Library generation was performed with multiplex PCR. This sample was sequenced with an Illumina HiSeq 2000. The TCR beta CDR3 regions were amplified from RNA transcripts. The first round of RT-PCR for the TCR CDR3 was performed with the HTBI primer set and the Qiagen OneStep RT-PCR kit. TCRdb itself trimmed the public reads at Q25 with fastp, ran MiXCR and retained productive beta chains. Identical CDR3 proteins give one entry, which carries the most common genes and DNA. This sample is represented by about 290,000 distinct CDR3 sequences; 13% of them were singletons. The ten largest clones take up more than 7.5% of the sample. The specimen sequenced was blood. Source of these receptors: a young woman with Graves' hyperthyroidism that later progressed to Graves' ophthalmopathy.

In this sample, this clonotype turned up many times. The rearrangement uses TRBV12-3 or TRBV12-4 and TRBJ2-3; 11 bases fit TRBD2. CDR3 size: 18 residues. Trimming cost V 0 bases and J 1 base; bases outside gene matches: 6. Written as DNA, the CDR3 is TGTGCCAGCAGTTTAGCGTTGACTAGCGGGGCCCGCACAGATACGCAGTATTTT. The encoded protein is CASSLALTSGARTDTQYF.

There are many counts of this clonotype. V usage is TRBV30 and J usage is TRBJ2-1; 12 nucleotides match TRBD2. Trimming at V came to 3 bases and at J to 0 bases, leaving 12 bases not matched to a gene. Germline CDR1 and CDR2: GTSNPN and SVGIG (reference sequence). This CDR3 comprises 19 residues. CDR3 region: CAWRRLAGDGGSSYNEQFF. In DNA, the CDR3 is TGTGCCTGGAGGAGACTAGCGGGAGACGGGGGTAGCTCCTACAATGAGCAGTTCTTC.

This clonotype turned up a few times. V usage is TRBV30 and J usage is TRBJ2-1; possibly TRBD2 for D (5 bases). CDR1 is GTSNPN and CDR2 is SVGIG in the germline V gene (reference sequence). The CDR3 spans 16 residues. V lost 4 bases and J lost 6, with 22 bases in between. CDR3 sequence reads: CAWIEGPGEGRNEQFF. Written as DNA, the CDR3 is TGTGCCTGGATTGAAGGACCCGGGGAAGGGCGCAATGAGCAGTTCTTC.